This entry describes one T cell receptor beta chain. Its antigen remains unidentified. TCRdb reanalysed the RT-PCR reads using MiXCR and keeps one entry per CDR3 protein. The repertoire holds 500,000 to 600,000 distinct CDR3 sequences, with 16% as singletons. The data belong to a study of response to subunit inactivated influenza vaccine. Germline loops: CDR1 SGDLS, CDR2 YYNGEE. The ends were cut back, 3 bases at V and 2 bases at J, with 6 bases in the middle. This CDR3 is built from 13 residues. Study-wide results and limits: It was the authors' suggestion that each seasonal influenza vaccination recruits few new T cells.

The J gene is TRBJ2-1, the V gene TRBV9; D not resolved. The origin of this receptor is a man between 50 and 69 years old who received an inactivated influenza vaccine. Sequencing was performed on CD4+ T cells sorted from PBMCs, taken approximately 25 months after vaccination. CDR3 region: CASSGVTYNEQFF. CDR3 nucleotide sequence: TGTGCCAGCAGCGGGGTCACCTACAATGAGCAGTTCTTC.